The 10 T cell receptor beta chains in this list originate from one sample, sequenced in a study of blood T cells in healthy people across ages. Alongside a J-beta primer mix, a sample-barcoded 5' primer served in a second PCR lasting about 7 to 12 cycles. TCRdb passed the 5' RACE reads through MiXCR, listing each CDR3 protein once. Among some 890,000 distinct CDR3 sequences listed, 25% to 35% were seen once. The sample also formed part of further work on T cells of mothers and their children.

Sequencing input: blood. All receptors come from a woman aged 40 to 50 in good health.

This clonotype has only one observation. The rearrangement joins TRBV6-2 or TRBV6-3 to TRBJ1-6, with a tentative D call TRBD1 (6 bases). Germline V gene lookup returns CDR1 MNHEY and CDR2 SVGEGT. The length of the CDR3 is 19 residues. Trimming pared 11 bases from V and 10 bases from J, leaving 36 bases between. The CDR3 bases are TGTGCCTCGGGGGCCCGGCCTCGGGTCCGGACGGCATCTGGGTCACCCCTCCACTTT. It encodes CASGARPRVRTASGSPLHF.

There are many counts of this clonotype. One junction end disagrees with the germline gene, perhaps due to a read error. DNA of the CDR3: TGCGCCAGCACCTTGCTTGGGGGACCATCAGAGACCCAGTACTTC. It codes for CASTLLGGPSETQYF. The chain has TRBV5-1 and TRBJ2-5; perhaps D is TRBD1 or TRBD2 (5 bases each). Germline assignment: CDR1 SGHRS and CDR2 YFSETQ. CDR3 size: 15 residues.

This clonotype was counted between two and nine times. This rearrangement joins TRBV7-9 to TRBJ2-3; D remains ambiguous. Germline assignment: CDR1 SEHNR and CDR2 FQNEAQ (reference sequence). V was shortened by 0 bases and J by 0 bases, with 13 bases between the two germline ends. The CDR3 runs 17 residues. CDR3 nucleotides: TGTGCCAGCAGCTTAGCGGTTGGGGTCCTGAGCACAGATACGCAGTATTTT. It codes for CASSLAVGVLSTDTQYF.

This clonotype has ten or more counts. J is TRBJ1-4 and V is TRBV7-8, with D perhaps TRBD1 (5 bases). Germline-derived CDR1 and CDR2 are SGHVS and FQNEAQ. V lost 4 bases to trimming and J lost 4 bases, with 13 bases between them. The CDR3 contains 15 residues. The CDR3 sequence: CASSSSGLGNEKLFF. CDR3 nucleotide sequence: TGTGCCAGCAGCTCCTCAGGGTTGGGTAATGAAAAACTGTTTTTT.

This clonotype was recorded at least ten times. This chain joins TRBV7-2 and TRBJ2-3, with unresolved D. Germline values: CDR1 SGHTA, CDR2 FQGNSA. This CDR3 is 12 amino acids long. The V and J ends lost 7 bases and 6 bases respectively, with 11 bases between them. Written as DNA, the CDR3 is TGTGCCAGCAACTATATTAGGGATACGCAGTATTTT. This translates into CASNYIRDTQYF.

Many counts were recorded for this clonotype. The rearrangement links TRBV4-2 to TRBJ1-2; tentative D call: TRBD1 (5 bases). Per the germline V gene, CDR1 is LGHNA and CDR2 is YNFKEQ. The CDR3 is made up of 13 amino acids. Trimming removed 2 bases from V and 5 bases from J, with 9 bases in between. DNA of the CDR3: TGTGCCAGCAGCCAATTGGACAATTATGGCTACACCTTC. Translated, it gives CASSQLDNYGYTF.

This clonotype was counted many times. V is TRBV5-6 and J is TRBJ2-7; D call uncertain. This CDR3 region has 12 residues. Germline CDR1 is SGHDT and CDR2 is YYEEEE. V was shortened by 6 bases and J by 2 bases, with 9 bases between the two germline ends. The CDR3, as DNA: TGTGCCAGCATCGCCCCCACCTACGAGCAGTACTTC. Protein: CASIAPTYEQYF.

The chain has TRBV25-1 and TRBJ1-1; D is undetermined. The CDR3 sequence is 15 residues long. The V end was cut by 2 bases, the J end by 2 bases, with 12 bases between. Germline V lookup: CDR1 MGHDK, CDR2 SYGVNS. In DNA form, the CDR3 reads TGTGCCAGCAGTGAACACGGCAGCCTCAACACTGAAGCTTTCTTT. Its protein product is CASSEHGSLNTEAFF.

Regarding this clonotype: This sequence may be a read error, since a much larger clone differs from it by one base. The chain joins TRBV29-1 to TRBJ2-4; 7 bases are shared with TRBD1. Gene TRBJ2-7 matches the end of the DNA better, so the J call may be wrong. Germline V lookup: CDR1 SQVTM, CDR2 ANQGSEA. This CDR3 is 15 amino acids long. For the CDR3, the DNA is TGCAGCGTTACTGGTGTGACAGGGAACTCCCACGAGCAGTACTTC. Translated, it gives CSVTGVTGNSHEQYF.

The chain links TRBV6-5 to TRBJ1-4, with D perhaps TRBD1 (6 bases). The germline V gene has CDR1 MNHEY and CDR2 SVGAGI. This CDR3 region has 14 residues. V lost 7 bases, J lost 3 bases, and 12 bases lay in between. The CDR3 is CASKTGGSNEKLFF. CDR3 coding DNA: TGTGCCAGCAAAACGGGGGGCTCTAATGAAAAACTGTTTTTT.